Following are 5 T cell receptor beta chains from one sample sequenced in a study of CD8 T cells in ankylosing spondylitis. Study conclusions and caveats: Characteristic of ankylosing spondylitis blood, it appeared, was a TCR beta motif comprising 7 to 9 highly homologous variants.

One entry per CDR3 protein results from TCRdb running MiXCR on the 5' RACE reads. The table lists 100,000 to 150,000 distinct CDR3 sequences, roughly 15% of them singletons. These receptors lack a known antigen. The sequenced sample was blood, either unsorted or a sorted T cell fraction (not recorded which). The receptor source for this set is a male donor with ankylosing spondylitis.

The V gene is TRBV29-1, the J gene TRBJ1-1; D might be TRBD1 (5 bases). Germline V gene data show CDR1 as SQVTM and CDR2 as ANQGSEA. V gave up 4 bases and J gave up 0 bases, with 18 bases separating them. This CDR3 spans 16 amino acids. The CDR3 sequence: CSVAGRGRDLNTEAFF. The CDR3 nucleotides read TGCAGCGTTGCGGGGCGGGGTAGAGACTTGAACACTGAAGCTTTCTTT.

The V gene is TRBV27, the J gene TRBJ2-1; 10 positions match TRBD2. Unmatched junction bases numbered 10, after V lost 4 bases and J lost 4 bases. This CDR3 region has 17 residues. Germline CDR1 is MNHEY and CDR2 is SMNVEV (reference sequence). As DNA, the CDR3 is TGTGCCAGCAGTTATGGGTTCCGGACTAGCGGTTACAATGAGCAGTTCTTC. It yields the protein CASSYGFRTSGYNEQFF.

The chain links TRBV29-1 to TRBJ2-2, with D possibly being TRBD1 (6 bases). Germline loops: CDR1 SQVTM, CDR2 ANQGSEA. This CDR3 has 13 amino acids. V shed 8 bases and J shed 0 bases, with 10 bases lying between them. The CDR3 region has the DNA TGCAGCACTAGACAGGCGAACACCGGGGAGCTGTTTTTT. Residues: CSTRQANTGELFF.

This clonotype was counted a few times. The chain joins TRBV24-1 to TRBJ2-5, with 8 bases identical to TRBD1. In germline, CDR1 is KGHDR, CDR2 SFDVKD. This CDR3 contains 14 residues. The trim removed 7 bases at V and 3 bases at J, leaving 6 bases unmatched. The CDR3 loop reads CATRGTGLEETQYF. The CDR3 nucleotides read TGTGCCACCAGGGGGACAGGACTCGAAGAGACCCAGTACTTC.

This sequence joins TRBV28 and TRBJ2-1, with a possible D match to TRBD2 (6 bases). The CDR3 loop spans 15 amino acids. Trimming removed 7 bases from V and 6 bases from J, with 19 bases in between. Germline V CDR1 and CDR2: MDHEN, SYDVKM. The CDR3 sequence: CASTLGGIGLNEQFF. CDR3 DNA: TGTGCCAGCACCCTCGGGGGTATCGGGCTCAATGAGCAGTTCTTC.